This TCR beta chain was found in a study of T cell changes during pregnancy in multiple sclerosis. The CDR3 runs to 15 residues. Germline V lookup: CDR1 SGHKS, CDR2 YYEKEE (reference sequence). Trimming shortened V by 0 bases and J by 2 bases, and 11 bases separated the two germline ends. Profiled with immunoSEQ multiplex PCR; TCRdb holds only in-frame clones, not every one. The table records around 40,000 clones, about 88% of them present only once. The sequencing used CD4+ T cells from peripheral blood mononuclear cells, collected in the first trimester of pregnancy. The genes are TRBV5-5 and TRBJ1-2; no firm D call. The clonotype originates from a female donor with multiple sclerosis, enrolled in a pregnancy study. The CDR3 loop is CASSLDGSLNYGYTF. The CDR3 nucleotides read TGTGCCAGCAGCTTGGACGGGAGTTTAAACTATGGCTACACCTTC.